This T cell receptor (beta chain) was recovered during a study of CXCR3-negative and CXCR3-positive naive CD8 T cells. In the study overall: Sequencing brought in some 130 million TRB reads altogether, and each library got about 1.5 +/- 0.3 million. Findings of the study overall: Naive CXCR3-negative cells resembled naive CXCR3-positive cells in TRBV-TRBJ usage; memory cells differed. Diversity was high in both naive subsets and much lower in memory cells. CXCR3 levels fell partly with cryopreservation; most assays relied on fresh PBMCs.

Through 5' RACE with UMI labels, the TRB cDNA libraries were prepared. Each CDR3 protein gets one entry in TCRdb, which reprocessed the 5' RACE reads and gives no DNA. Seen in this sample are under 25,000 distinct CDR3 sequences; the ten most common clones hold roughly a fifth. CDR1 and CDR2 from the germline V gene are SQVTM and ANQGSEA. The CDR3 consists of 12 residues. For this clonotype: Its antigen is not identified.

Sequencing input: memory CD8+ T cells from blood. This chain connects TRBV29-1 to TRBJ1-2. The clonotype originates from a human donor in good health. Some clones in this sample may be carry-over from other donors' samples. CDR3 in amino acids: CSAVGGDYGYTF.